Shown below are 13 T cell receptor beta chains from a single sample sequenced in a study of cytomegalovirus exposure and HLA in healthy donors. The PCR made use of 60 Vbeta and 13 Jbeta primers. The protocol was immunoSEQ multiplex PCR, while the TCRdb copy is restricted to in-frame clones and leaves out a portion. The data show roughly 140,000 clones, roughly 70% seen once. The material sequenced was PBMCs. These receptors were collected from a woman aged 40 to 50 in good health and CMV-seronegative.

On this clone itself: A read error may account for a junction end that differs from germline. Other DNA sequences in this sample translate to the same CDR3. V is TRBV5-1 and J is TRBJ1-1; the match to TRBD1 covers 9 bases. The CDR3 extends over 13 amino acids. Germline lookup yields CDR1 SGHRS and CDR2 YFSETQ. In nucleotides, the CDR3 is TGCGCCAGCAGCTACACAGGGGGCACTGAGGCTTTCTTT. Protein: CASSYTGGTEAFF.

The chain links TRBV19 to TRBJ2-1; D not certain. V was clipped by 7 bases and J by 7 bases, with 20 bases between them. The V gene's germline CDR1 is LNHDA and CDR2 SQIVND (reference sequence). This CDR3 region has 15 residues. The CDR3 nucleotides are TGTGCCAGTACCTCTAGTCGGCAGCTAGAAAATGAGCAGTTCTTC. Its translation is CASTSSRQLENEQFF.

The V gene is TRBV19, the J gene TRBJ1-5; D is uncertain. V lost 7 bases to trimming and J lost 2 bases, with 9 bases between them. Germline V CDR1 and CDR2: LNHDA, SQIVND (reference sequence). The CDR3 has 13 amino acids. CDR3 amino acids: CASTHGGNQPQHF. In DNA, the CDR3 is TGTGCCAGTACCCACGGGGGCAATCAGCCCCAGCATTTT.

The J gene is TRBJ2-7, the V gene TRBV10-2; 7 bases are a match to TRBD1. CDR3 size: 15 residues. In germline, CDR1 is WSHSY, CDR2 SAAADI. Losses at the gene ends were 2 bases for V and 2 bases for J; bases not matched to a gene: 6. DNA of the CDR3: TGCGCCAGCAGTGAGGGGACAGTCAGTGCCTACGAGCAGTACTTC. Translation: CASSEGTVSAYEQYF.

This clone was detected only once. V gene TRBV9 combines with J gene TRBJ1-4; D uncertain. There are 14 residues in the CDR3. The germline gives CDR1 SGDLS, CDR2 YYNGEE. Trimming pared 4 bases from V and 2 bases from J, leaving 9 bases between. CDR3 residues: CASSPGLTNEKLFF. Here the CDR3 DNA reads TGTGCCAGCAGCCCCGGGTTGACTAATGAAAAACTGTTTTTT.

The chain combines TRBV19 with TRBJ2-3; weak D call: TRBD2 (6 bases). The V gene's germline CDR1 is LNHDA and CDR2 SQIVND (reference sequence). The CDR3 has 13 residues. V lost 10 bases, J lost 4 bases, and 15 bases lay in between. The CDR3 DNA follows: TGTGCCACCCGGGACTTTGGGGCAGATACGCAGTATTTT. This translates into CATRDFGADTQYF.

The chain combines TRBV6-6 with TRBJ2-3, with 12 bases aligning to TRBD2. Germline V gene data show CDR1 as MNHNY and CDR2 as SVGAGI (reference sequence). J lost 6 bases, V lost 7 bases, and 11 bases had no gene match. The CDR3 contains 16 residues. The CDR3 sequence: CASTLLAGGRVDTQYF. CDR3 sequence (DNA): TGTGCCAGCACCCTCCTAGCGGGAGGGCGGGTTGATACGCAGTATTTT.

This clone was observed a few times. The rearrangement joins TRBV19 to TRBJ1-4; 12 bases line up with TRBD1. V lost 7 bases to trimming and J lost 8 bases; unmatched junction nucleotides: 5. Germline assignment: CDR1 LNHDA and CDR2 SQIVND (reference sequence). The CDR3 loop spans 14 amino acids. This CDR3 is CASMGQGAKEKLFF. The CDR3 region has the DNA TGTGCCAGTATGGGACAGGGGGCCAAGGAAAAACTGTTTTTT.

V and J are TRBV2 and TRBJ1-4; D uncertain. The CDR3 contains 12 residues. The germline CDR1 and CDR2 sequences are SNHLY and FYNNEI. Trimming removed 2 bases at V and 6 bases at J, with 4 bases between. CDR3 in amino acids: CASSEFYEKLFF. The CDR3, as DNA: TGTGCCAGCAGTGAATTCTATGAAAAACTGTTTTTT.

In its sample, this clone was seen a few times. This sequence joins TRBV4-1 and TRBJ1-1, with TRBD1 matching over 9 bases. The germline V gene encodes CDR1 MGHRA and CDR2 YSYEKL. Trimming took 0 bases from V and 0 from J; bases not matched to a gene: 2. There are 16 residues in the CDR3. CDR3 loop: CASSQDRDRVNTEAFF. The CDR3 DNA reads as TGCGCCAGCAGCCAAGATCGGGACAGGGTGAACACTGAAGCTTTCTTT.

The chain links TRBV19 to TRBJ1-5, with 9 bases identical to TRBD1. CDR1 is LNHDA, CDR2 SQIVND, per germline (reference sequence). The CDR3 runs 14 residues. V was pared by 6 bases and J by 4 bases, with 4 bases of the junction left unmatched. This CDR3 reads CASRLTGGNQPQHF. The CDR3 DNA reads TGTGCCAGTAGACTGACAGGGGGTAATCAGCCCCAGCATTTT. Together with reference TRBV19 and TRBJ1-5, the CDR3 gives the full variable domain: DGGITQSPKYLFRKEGQNVTLSCEQNLNHDAMYWYRQDPGQGLRLIYYSQIVNDFQKGDIAEGYSVSREKKESFPLTVTSAQKNPTAFYLCASRLTGGNQPQHFGDGTRLSIL.

The table lists this clone with a few counts. CDR3 nucleotide sequence: TGTGCCAGTAGTGCTACAGAGACCCAGTACTTC. Translated, it gives CASSATETQYF. The chain combines TRBV19 with TRBJ2-5, with no clear D. This CDR3 is 11 amino acids long. The V gene lost 5 bases and the J gene lost 4 bases, with 5 bases spanning the gap. CDR1 and CDR2 from the germline V gene are LNHDA and SQIVND (reference sequence). The entire variable domain, with the rest obtained from reference TRBV19 and TRBJ2-5, is as follows: DGGITQSPKYLFRKEGQNVTLSCEQNLNHDAMYWYRQDPGQGLRLIYYSQIVNDFQKGDIAEGYSVSREKKESFPLTVTSAQKNPTAFYLCASSATETQYFGPGTRLLVL.

The rearrangement joins TRBV6-1 to TRBJ2-3; D is perhaps TRBD1 (5 bases). Trimming took off 3 bases at V and 6 bases at J, with 7 bases between the two ends. This CDR3 comprises 12 residues. Germline V gene lookup returns CDR1 MNHNS and CDR2 SASEGT. The CDR3 loop reads CASSDNRDTQYF. DNA of the CDR3: TGTGCCAGCAGTGACAACAGGGATACGCAGTATTTT.